This T cell receptor (beta chain) emerged from a study of T cell responses to AZD1222 COVID-19 vaccine. Researchers grouped second doses given at about 4 or about 12 weeks into one pool. Study results and limitations: Sampled repertoires all dated from after the peak T cell response. Among the donors, most were white British and more were female, and clonal diversity was possibly underestimated. It was only 6 or 7 AZD1222 recipients who were seropositive at baseline.

Note on this clone: The antigen remains unidentified.

Trimming removed 2 bases at V and 4 bases at J, with 12 bases between. The germline V gene has CDR1 SGHTA and CDR2 FQGNSA. The CDR3 has 14 amino acids. Sequenced by immunoSEQ multiplex PCR; TCRdb stores in-frame clones only, minus some. The data hold around 200,000 clones, with 70% to 90% observed a single time. The gene calls are TRBV7-2 and TRBJ2-7; D is perhaps TRBD1 (7 bases). The sequencing here drew on peripheral blood, taken 28 days after the second AZD1222 dose. The receptor's source is an adult who received the AZD1222 COVID-19 vaccine. The CDR3 here is CASSLQGGKYEQYF. CDR3 sequence (DNA): TGTGCCAGCAGCTTACAGGGGGGTAAATACGAGCAGTACTTC.